One sample yielded the 7 T cell receptor beta chains listed below, sequenced in a study of blood T cell repertoires in COVID-19. TCRdb keeps only in-frame clones here, not all; method: immunoSEQ multiplex PCR. The sample lists 300,000 or so clones, roughly 87% occurring once. The specimen sequenced was PBMCs or T cells enriched from blood (not recorded which). All receptors derive from a woman in her twenties or thirties who had recovered from COVID-19.

CDR3 coding DNA: TGTGCCAGCAGCCCGGACAGGGCAAATCAGCCCCAGCATTTT. This encodes CASSPDRANQPQHF. The chain recombines TRBV7-6 with TRBJ1-5; 8 bases line up with TRBD1. Trimming cost V 5 bases and J 4 bases; bases outside gene matches: 4. Germline V gene sequence: CDR1 SGHVS, CDR2 FNYEAQ. This CDR3 is built from 14 residues.

V gene TRBV5-1 combines with J gene TRBJ1-1; no clear D gene. The CDR3 loop spans 13 amino acids. Looked up from germline, CDR1 is SGHRS and CDR2 is YFSETQ. Trimming removed 5 bases at V and 6 bases at J, with 14 bases between. The CDR3 loop is CASSPGQAPEAFF. Here the CDR3 DNA reads TGCGCCAGCAGTCCTGGCCAGGCCCCTGAAGCTTTCTTT. The whole variable domain, filled in from reference TRBV5-1 and TRBJ1-1, reads KAGVTQTPRYLIKTRGQQVTLSCSPISGHRSVSWYQQTPGQGLQFLFEYFSETQRNKGNFPGRFSGRQFSNSRSEMNVSTLELGDSALYLCASSPGQAPEAFFGQGTRLTVV.

The chain recombines TRBV9 with TRBJ1-2; no definite D call. Germline CDR1 reads SGDLS; CDR2 reads YYNGEE. The CDR3 spans 15 residues. Trimming left V 0 bases short and J 0 bases short, with 9 bases between. CDR3 nucleotide sequence: TGTGCCAGCAGCGTAGGTTCGGGTTCTAACTATGGCTACACCTTC. This encodes CASSVGSGSNYGYTF. Filled out from reference TRBV9 and TRBJ1-2, the complete variable domain reads DSGVTQTPKHLITATGQRVTLRCSPRSGDLSVYWYQQSLDQGLQFLIQYYNGEERAKGNILERFSAQQFPDLHSELNLSSLELGDSALYFCASSVGSGSNYGYTFGSGTRLTVV.

This clone was counted a few times. This rearrangement joins TRBV4-2 to TRBJ1-1; D possibly corresponds to TRBD1 (5 bases). Germline values: CDR1 LGHNA, CDR2 YNFKEQ. The CDR3 extends over 14 amino acids. V was trimmed by 7 bases and J by 4 bases, leaving 16 bases between them. CDR3 bases: TGTGCCAGCAAAAGAAGTGGGGCGAGCACTGAAGCTTTCTTT. Its translation is CASKRSGASTEAFF.

For this clone: Different DNA sequences within this sample yield the same CDR3. The rearrangement joins TRBV29-1 to TRBJ2-7; 9 bases align to TRBD1. In germline, CDR1 is SQVTM, CDR2 ANQGSEA. The CDR3 spans 12 residues. J gave up 2 bases and V 4 bases, and 0 bases lay outside the gene matches. As DNA, the CDR3 is TGCAGCGTTGGACAGGGGGCCTACGAGCAGTACTTC. This translates into CSVGQGAYEQYF.

The V and J genes are TRBV19 and TRBJ1-5; D not certain. V dropped 6 bases and J dropped 0 bases, with 15 bases sitting between them. The CDR3 length is 16 residues. CDR1 and CDR2 (germline): LNHDA, SQIVND (reference sequence). In DNA, the CDR3 is TGTGCCAGTAGAACGGTCGGTCCCCATAGCAATCAGCCCCAGCATTTT. This codes for CASRTVGPHSNQPQHF.

In its sample, this clone was seen a few times. The chain is built from TRBV15 and TRBJ1-1; TRBD1 agrees at 10 bases. Trimming cost V 4 bases and J 6 bases; bases outside gene matches: 8. CDR3 length: 15 residues. CDR1 LNHNV and CDR2 YYDKDF come from the germline V gene (reference sequence). The CDR3 DNA reads as TGTGCCACCAGCAAAGCGACAGGGGGCGCGGCTGAAGCTTTCTTT. Amino acid sequence: CATSKATGGAAEAFF.